These T cell receptor beta chains were read from a single sample in a study of identical twins. One entry per CDR3 protein, called by TCRdb with MiXCR from the 5' RACE reads. The sample contains hundreds of thousands of distinct CDR3 sequences, 5.5% to 7.5% of which appear only once. Input material: naive T cells sorted from blood. Receptor source: a man between 18 and 29 years old in good health. Each CDR3 is given with its conserved first and last residue.

v_call	j_call	cdr3_aa
TRBV28	TRBJ1-6	CASSLPGPGLNSPLHF
TRBV5-1	TRBJ1-2	CASSLTGELYGYTF
TRBV12-3/TRBV12-4	TRBJ1-1	CASSLARTVNTEAFF
TRBV9	TRBJ2-1	CASSVTSGLAGVDEQFF
TRBV5-5	TRBJ2-5	CASLGGETQYF
TRBV6-5	TRBJ2-5	CASSYNAFKGTQYF
TRBV4-1	TRBJ2-5	CASSQDRSGFSAQGIPETQYF
TRBV29-1	TRBJ2-7	CSVFETRYEQYF
TRBV29-1	TRBJ2-1	CSVATGYNEQFF
TRBV15	TRBJ2-3	CATSNGATDTQYF
TRBV7-9	TRBJ2-1	CASSLLAPDNEQFF
TRBV28	TRBJ2-7	CASRSAGEQYF
TRBV2	TRBJ1-2	CASSEAVREDYTF
TRBV6-1	TRBJ2-1	CASSPNSGRNYNEQFF
TRBV12-3/TRBV12-4	TRBJ2-7	CASSEATSASYEQYF
TRBV10-3	TRBJ2-1	CAISESLGRAEQFF
TRBV28	TRBJ2-7	CASSALAGGPYEQYF
TRBV28	TRBJ1-1	CASRRQGVEAFF
TRBV9	TRBJ2-1	CASSSVMFSYNEQFF
TRBV20-1	TRBJ2-5	CSARWPEGTQYF
TRBV10-3	TRBJ2-7	CAISESPYEQYF
TRBV5-6	TRBJ1-2	CASSLPPWDSRYGYTF
TRBV20-1	TRBJ2-3	CSARVARGYQGDTQYF
TRBV12-3/TRBV12-4	TRBJ2-2	CASSELAADTGELFF
TRBV5-1	TRBJ2-7	CASRDGTYEQYF
TRBV5-1	TRBJ1-1	CASSDRTGAEAFF
TRBV5-1	TRBJ1-3	CASRDRRSGNTIYF
TRBV20-1	TRBJ2-7	CSATGGRASYEQYF
TRBV10-3	TRBJ1-4	CATRPEKLFF
TRBV12-3/TRBV12-4	TRBJ2-2	CASSLSASGNTGELFF
TRBV11-1	TRBJ2-5	CASSFEASQVQETQYF
TRBV9	TRBJ2-3	CASSALWTSGTDTQYF
TRBV5-5	TRBJ2-3	CASNVGSTDTQYF
TRBV5-6	TRBJ2-1	CASSLMRGSTYNEQFF
TRBV29-1	TRBJ1-1	CSVEPGGTEAFF
TRBV5-5	TRBJ2-7	CASSRPLGATYEQYF
TRBV28	TRBJ1-5	CASSLSQGTRDQPQHF
TRBV6-1	TRBJ1-3	CASSDPSGTAQGTIYF
TRBV12-3/TRBV12-4	TRBJ1-6	CASSLTALGSGNSPLHF
TRBV7-8	TRBJ2-7	CASSSWALAGGSHYEQYF
TRBV5-1	TRBJ2-1	CASSLIGEQFF
TRBV10-3	TRBJ2-3	CAISESIFRREGPDTQYF
TRBV29-1	TRBJ2-4	CSVQRVSSIDIQYF
TRBV12-3/TRBV12-4	TRBJ2-1	CASSFIPRNNEQFF
TRBV29-1	TRBJ2-2	CSALDRTGKGGVDTGELFF
TRBV20-1	TRBJ1-2	CSATPGSQPNYGYTF
TRBV12-3/TRBV12-4	TRBJ2-1	CASSSGTNEQFF
TRBV12-3/TRBV12-4	TRBJ1-5	CASSSHRWAQHF
TRBV24-1	TRBJ2-5	CATLRETQYF
TRBV4-3	TRBJ2-1	CASSQAFAGNNEQFF
TRBV4-2	TRBJ2-1	CASSQDKAGEQFF
TRBV7-3	TRBJ2-2	CASSLFSGTSDGELFF
TRBV2	TRBJ2-1	CASSEVRTGPFF
TRBV7-2	TRBJ2-1	CASSLLWRREGLSEQFF
TRBV20-1	TRBJ2-1	CSASSRRNRYNEQFF
TRBV12-3/TRBV12-4	TRBJ1-5	CASTGAGGNQPQHF
TRBV7-9	TRBJ2-2	CASRGQLGGELFF